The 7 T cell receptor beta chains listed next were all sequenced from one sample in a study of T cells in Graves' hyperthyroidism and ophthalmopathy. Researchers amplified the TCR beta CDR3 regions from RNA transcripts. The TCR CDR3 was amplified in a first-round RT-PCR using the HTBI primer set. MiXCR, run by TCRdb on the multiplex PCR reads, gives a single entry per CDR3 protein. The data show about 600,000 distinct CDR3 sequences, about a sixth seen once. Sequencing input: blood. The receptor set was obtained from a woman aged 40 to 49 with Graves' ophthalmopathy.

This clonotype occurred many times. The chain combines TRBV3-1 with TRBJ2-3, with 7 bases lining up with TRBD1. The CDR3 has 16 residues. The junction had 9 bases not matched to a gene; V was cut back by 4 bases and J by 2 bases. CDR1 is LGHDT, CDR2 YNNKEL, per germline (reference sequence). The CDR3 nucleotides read TGTGCCAGCAGCCCCGGGACAGAGATTTTCACAGATACGCAGTATTTT. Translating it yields CASSPGTEIFTDTQYF.

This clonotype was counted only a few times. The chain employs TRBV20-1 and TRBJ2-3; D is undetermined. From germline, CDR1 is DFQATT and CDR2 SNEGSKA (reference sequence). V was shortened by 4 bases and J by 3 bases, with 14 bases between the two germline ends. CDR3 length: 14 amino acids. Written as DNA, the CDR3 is TGCAGTGCTACCCGTGGAGCAGGAACAGATACGCAGTATTTT. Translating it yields CSATRGAGTDTQYF.

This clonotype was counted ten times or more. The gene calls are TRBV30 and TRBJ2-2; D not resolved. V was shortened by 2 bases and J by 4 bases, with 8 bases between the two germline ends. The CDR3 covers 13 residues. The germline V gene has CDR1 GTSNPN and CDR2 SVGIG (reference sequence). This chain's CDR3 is CAWSPIGTGELFF. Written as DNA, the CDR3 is TGTGCCTGGAGTCCTATAGGCACCGGGGAGCTGTTTTTT.

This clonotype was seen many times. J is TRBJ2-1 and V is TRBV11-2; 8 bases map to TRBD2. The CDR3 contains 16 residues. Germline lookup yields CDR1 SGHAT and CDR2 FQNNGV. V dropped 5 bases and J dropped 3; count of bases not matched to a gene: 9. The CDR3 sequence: CASSPLSGTSYNEQFF. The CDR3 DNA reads TGTGCCAGCAGCCCCCTTTCCGGGACTAGCTACAATGAGCAGTTCTTC. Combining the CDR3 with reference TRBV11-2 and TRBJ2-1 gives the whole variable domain EAGVAQSPRYKIIEKRQSVAFWCNPISGHATLYWYQQILGQGPKLLIQFQNNGVVDDSQLPKDRFSAERLKGVDSTLKIQPAKLEDSAVYLCASSPLSGTSYNEQFFGPGTRLTVL.

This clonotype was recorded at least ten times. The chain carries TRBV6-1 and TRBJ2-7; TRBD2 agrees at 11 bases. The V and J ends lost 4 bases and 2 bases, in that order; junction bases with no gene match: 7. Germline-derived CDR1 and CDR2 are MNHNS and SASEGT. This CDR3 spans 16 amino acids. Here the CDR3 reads CASSARTSGFTYEQYF. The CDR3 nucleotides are TGTGCCAGCAGTGCGAGGACTAGCGGGTTTACCTACGAGCAGTACTTC.

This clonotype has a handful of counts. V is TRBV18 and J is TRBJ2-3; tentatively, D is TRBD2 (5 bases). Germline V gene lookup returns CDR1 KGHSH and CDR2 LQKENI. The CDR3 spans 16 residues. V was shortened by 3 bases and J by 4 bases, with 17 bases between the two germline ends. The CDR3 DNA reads TGTGCCAGCTCACCGGGATTCCGGGGAGAGTCAGATACGCAGTATTTT. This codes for CASSPGFRGESDTQYF.

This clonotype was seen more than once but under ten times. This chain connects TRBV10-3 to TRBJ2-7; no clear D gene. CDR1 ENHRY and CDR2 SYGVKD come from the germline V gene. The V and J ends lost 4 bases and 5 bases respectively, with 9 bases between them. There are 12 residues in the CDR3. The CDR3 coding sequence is TGTGCCATCAGTGGCGGCGTCCACGAGCAGTACTTC. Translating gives CAISGGVHEQYF.